The present TCR beta chain was sequenced within a study of T cell responses to AZD1222 COVID-19 vaccine. Worth noting for this clone: Its target is unknown.

Clones were read by immunoSEQ multiplex PCR, and TCRdb kept only the in-frame ones, dropping some. The profile covers fewer than 120,000 clones, with around 82% appearing a single time and about 4.5% taken by the ten largest. Study outcomes and limitations: It should be noted that donors were predominantly white British and more often female, and clonal diversity was possibly underestimated. Seropositive at baseline were only a handful of AZD1222 recipients.

The germline V gene has CDR1 KGHSH and CDR2 LQKENI. With V trimmed by 1 base and J by 3 bases, 6 bases remained unmatched. The CDR3 has 16 amino acids. The TCR sequence derives from an adult in good health. The chain combines TRBV18 with TRBJ1-5, with 7 bases lining up with TRBD1. Sequencing was performed on peripheral blood, taken on day 0 of AZD1222 vaccination. The CDR3 DNA sequence: TGTGCCAGCTCACCACAGGGAGGGGGCAACAATCAGCCCCAGCATTTT. It yields the protein CASSPQGGGNNQPQHF.